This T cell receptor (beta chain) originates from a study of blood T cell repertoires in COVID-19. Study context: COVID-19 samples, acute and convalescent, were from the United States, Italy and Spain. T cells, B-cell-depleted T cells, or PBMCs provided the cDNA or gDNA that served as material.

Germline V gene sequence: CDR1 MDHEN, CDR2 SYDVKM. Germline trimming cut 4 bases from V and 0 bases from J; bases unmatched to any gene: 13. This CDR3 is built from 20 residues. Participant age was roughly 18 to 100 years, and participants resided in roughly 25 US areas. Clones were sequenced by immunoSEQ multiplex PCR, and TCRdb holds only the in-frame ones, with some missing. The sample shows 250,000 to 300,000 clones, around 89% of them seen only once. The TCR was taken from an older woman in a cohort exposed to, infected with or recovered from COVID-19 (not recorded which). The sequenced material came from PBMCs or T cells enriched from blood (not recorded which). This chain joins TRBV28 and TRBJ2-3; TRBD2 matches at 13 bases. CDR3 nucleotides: TGTGCCAGCAGTTCCTCGACGAGACGGACTAGCGGGAGAAGCACAGATACGCAGTATTTT. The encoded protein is CASSSSTRRTSGRSTDTQYF.